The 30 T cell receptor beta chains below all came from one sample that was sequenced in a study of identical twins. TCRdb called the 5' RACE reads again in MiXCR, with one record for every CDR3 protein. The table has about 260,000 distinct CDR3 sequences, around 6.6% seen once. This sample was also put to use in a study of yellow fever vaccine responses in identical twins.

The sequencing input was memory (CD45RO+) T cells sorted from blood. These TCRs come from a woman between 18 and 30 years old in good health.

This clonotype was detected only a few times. The CDR3 nucleotides are TGTGCCAGCAGCCAAGTACTAGCGGGAGCTCAAGGGGAGCAGTTCTTC. It codes for CASSQVLAGAQGEQFF. The chain combines TRBV3-1 with TRBJ2-1, with TRBD2 matching 11 bases. Looked up from germline, CDR1 is LGHDT and CDR2 is YNNKEL (reference sequence). CDR3 length equals 16 residues. The trim removed 1 base at V and 10 bases at J, leaving 9 bases unmatched.

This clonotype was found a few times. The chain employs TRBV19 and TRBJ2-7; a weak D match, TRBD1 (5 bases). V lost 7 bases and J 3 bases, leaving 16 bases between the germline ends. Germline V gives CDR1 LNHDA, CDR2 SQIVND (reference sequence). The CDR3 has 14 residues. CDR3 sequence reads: CASIFLRTFYEQYF. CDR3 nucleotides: TGTGCCAGTATTTTCCTGAGGACATTCTACGAGCAGTACTTC.

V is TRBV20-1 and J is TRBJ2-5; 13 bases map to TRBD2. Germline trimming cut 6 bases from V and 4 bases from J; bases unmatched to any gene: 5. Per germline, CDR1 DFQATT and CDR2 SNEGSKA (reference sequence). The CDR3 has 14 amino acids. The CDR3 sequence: CSAYRTSGGETQYF. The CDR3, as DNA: TGCAGTGCCTACAGGACTAGCGGGGGAGAGACCCAGTACTTC.

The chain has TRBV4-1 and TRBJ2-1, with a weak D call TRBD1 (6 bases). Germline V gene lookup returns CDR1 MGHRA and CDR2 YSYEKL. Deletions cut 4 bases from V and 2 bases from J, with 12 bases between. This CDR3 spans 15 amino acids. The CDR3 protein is CASSLPDSTYNEQFF. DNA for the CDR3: TGCGCCAGCAGCCTCCCGGACAGTACCTACAATGAGCAGTTCTTC.

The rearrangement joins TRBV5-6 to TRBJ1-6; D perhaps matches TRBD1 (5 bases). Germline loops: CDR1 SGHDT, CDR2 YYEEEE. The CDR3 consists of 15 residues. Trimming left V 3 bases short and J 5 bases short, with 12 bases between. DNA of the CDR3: TGTGCCAGCAGCTGGGGGAGATCCAATAATTCACCCCTCCACTTT. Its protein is CASSWGRSNNSPLHF.

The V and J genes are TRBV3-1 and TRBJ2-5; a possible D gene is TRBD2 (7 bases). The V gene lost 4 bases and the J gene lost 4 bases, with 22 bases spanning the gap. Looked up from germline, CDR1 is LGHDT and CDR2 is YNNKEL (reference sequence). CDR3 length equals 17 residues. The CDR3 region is CASSPDGGQGRGETQYF. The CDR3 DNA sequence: TGTGCCAGCAGCCCCGACGGGGGCCAGGGGAGGGGAGAGACCCAGTACTTC.

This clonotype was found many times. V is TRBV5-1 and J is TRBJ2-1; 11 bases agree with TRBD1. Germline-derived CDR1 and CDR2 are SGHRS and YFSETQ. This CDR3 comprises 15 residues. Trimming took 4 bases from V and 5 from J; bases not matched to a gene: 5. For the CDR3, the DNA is TGCGCCAGCAGCATTGGGACAGGGGGGAACAATGAGCAGTTCTTC. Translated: CASSIGTGGNNEQFF. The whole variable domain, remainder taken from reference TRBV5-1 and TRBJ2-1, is KAGVTQTPRYLIKTRGQQVTLSCSPISGHRSVSWYQQTPGQGLQFLFEYFSETQRNKGNFPGRFSGRQFSNSRSEMNVSTLELGDSALYLCASSIGTGGNNEQFFGPGTRLTVL.

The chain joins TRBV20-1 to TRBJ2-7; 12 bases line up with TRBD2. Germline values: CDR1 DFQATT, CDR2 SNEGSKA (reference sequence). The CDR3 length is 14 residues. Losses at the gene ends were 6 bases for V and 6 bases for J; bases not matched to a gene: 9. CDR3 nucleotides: TGCAGTGCCAGGACTAGCGGGACAGATAGCGAGCAGTACTTC. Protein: CSARTSGTDSEQYF.

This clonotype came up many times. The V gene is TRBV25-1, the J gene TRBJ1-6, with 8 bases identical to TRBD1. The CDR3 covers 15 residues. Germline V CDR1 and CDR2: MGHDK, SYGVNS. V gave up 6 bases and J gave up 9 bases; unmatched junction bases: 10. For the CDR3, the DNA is TGTGCCAGCAGCCAACGGACAGGGCGGACTTCACCCCTCCACTTT. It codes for CASSQRTGRTSPLHF.

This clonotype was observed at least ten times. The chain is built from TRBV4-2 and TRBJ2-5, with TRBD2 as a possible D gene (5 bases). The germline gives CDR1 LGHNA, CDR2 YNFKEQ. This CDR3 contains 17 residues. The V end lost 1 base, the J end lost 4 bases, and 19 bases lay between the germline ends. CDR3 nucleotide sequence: TGTGCCAGCAGCCAAGGGTATATACATTCCGAGGGAGAGACCCAGTACTTC. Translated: CASSQGYIHSEGETQYF.

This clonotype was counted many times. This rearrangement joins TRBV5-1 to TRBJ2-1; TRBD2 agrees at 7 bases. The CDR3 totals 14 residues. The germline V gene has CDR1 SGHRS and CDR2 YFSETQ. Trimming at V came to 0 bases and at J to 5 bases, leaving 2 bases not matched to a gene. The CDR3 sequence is CASSLGAGNNEQFF. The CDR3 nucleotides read TGCGCCAGCAGCTTGGGAGCGGGAAACAATGAGCAGTTCTTC. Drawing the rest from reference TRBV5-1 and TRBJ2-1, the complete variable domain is KAGVTQTPRYLIKTRGQQVTLSCSPISGHRSVSWYQQTPGQGLQFLFEYFSETQRNKGNFPGRFSGRQFSNSRSEMNVSTLELGDSALYLCASSLGAGNNEQFFGPGTRLTVL.

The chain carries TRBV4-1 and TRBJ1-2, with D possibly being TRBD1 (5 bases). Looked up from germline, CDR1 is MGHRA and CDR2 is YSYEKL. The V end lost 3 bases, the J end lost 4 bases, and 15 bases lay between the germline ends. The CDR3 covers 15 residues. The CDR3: CASSQGHILGYGYTF. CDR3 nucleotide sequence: TGCGCCAGCAGCCAGGGGCACATACTGGGCTATGGCTACACCTTC.

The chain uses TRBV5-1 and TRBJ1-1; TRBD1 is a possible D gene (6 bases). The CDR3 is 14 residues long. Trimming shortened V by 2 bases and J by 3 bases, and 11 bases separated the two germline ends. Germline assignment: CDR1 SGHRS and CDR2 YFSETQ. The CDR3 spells CASSLHRADTEAFF. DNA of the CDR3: TGCGCCAGCAGCTTACACAGGGCTGACACTGAAGCTTTCTTT.

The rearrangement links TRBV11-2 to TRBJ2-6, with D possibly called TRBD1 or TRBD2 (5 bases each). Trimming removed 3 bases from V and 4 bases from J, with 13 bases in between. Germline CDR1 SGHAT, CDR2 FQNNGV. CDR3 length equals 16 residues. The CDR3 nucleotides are TGTGCCAGCAGCTTTTCTCCGGGGCCCGGGGCCAACGTCCTGACTTTC. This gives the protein CASSFSPGPGANVLTF. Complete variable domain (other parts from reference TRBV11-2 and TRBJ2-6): EAGVAQSPRYKIIEKRQSVAFWCNPISGHATLYWYQQILGQGPKLLIQFQNNGVVDDSQLPKDRFSAERLKGVDSTLKIQPAKLEDSAVYLCASSFSPGPGANVLTFGAGSRLTVL.

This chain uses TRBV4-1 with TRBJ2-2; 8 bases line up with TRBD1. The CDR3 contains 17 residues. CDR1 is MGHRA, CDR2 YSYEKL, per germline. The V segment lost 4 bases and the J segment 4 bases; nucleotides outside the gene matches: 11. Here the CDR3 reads CASSPLQGEFGTGELFF. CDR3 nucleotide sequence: TGCGCCAGCAGCCCATTACAGGGGGAGTTTGGCACCGGGGAGCTGTTTTTT.

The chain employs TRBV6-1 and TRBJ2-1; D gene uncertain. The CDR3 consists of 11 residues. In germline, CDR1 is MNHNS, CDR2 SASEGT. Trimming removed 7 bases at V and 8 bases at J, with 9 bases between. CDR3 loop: CASTLNDEQFF. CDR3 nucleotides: TGTGCCAGCACCCTCAACGATGAGCAGTTCTTC.

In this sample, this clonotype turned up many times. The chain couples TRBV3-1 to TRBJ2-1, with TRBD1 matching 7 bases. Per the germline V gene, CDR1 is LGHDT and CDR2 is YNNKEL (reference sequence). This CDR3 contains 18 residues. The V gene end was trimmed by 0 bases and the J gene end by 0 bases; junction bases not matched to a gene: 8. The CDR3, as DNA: TGTGCCAGCAGCCAAGATAAATCGGCAGGGGGCTCCTACAATGAGCAGTTCTTC. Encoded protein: CASSQDKSAGGSYNEQFF.

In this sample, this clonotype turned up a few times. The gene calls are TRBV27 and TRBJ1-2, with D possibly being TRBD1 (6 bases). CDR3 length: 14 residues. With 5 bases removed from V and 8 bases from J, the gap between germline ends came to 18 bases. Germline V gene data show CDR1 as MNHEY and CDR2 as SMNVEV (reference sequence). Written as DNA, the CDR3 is TGTGCCAGCAGTCCCCGCGGGGGGGCGAGCGGCTACACCTTC. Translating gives CASSPRGGASGYTF.

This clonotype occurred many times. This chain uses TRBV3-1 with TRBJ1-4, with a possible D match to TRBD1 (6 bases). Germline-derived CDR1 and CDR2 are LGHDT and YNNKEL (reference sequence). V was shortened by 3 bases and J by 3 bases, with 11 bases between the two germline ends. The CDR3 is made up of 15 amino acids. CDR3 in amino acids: CASSHYRAANEKLFF. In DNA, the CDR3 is TGTGCCAGCAGCCATTACAGGGCTGCTAATGAAAAACTGTTTTTT.

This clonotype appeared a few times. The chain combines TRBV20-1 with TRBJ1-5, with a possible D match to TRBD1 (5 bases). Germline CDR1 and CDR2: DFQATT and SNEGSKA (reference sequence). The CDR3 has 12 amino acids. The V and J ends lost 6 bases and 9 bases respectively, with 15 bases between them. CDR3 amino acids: CSAAGTLSPQHF. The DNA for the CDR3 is TGCAGTGCGGCCGGGACCCTTTCGCCCCAGCATTTT.

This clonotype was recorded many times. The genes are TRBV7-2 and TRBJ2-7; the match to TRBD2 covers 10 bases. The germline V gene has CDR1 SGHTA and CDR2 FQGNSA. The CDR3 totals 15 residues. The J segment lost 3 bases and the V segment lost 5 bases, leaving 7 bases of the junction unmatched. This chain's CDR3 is CASSPGLAIYYEQYF. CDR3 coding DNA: TGTGCCAGCAGCCCGGGACTAGCGATCTACTACGAGCAGTACTTC.

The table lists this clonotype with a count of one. CDR3 nucleotide sequence: TGTGCCTGCTGCCAAGATCGGTGGGAAAGTGTCACCGGGGAGCTGTTTTTT. Its translation is CACCQDRWESVTGELFF. The chain combines TRBV3-1 with TRBJ2-2, with D uncertain. Germline V CDR1 and CDR2: LGHDT, YNNKEL (reference sequence). CDR3 length: 17 residues. V was clipped by 11 bases and J by 4 bases, with 26 bases between them.

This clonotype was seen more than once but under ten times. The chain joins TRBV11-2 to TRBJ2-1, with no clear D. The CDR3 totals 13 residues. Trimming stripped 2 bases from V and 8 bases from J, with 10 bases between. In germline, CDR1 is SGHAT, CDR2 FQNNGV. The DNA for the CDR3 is TGTGCCAGCAGCTTAACGAGATGGGATGAGCAGTTCTTC. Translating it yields CASSLTRWDEQFF.

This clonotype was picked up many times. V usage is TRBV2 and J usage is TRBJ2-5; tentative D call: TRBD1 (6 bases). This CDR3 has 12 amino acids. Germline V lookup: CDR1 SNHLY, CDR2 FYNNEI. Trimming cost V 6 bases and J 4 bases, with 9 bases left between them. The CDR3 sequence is CASREQGETQYF. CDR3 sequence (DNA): TGTGCCAGCAGGGAACAGGGAGAGACCCAGTACTTC. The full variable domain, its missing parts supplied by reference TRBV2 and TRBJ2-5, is EPEVTQTPSHQVTQMGQEVILRCVPISNHLYFYWYRQILGQKVEFLVSFYNNEISEKSEIFDDQFSVERPDGSNFTLKIRSTKLEDSAMYFCASREQGETQYFGPGTRLLVL.

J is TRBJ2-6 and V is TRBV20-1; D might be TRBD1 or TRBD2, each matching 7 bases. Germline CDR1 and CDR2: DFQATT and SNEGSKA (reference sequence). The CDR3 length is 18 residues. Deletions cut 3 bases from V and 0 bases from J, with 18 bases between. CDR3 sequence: CSARVQGGGLSGANVLTF. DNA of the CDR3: TGCAGTGCTAGGGTCCAGGGGGGGGGCCTCTCTGGGGCCAACGTCCTGACTTTC.

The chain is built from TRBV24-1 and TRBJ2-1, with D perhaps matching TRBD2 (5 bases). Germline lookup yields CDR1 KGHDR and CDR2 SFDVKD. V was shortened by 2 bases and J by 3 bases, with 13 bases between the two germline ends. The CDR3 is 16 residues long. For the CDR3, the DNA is TGTGCCACCAGTGATTCAGACGGACTTATCTACAATGAGCAGTTCTTC. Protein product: CATSDSDGLIYNEQFF.

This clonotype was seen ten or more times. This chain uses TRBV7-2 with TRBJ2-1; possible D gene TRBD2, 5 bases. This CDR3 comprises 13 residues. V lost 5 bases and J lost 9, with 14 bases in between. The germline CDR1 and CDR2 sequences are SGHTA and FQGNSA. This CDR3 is CASSKDWAGEQFF. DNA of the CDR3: TGTGCCAGCAGCAAGGACTGGGCCGGTGAGCAGTTCTTC.

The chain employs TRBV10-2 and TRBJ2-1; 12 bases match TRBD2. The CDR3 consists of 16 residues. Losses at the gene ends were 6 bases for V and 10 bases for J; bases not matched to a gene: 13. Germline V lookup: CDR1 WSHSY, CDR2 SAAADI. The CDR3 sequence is CASSTLLAGGGWEQFF. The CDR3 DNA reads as TGCGCCAGCAGCACGCTACTAGCGGGAGGCGGTTGGGAGCAGTTCTTC.

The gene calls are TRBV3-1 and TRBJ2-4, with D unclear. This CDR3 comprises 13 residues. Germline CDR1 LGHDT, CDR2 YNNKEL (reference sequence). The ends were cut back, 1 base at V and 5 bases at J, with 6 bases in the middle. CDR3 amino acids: CASSQGVENIQYF. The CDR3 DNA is TGTGCCAGCAGCCAAGGTGTGGAAAACATTCAGTACTTC.

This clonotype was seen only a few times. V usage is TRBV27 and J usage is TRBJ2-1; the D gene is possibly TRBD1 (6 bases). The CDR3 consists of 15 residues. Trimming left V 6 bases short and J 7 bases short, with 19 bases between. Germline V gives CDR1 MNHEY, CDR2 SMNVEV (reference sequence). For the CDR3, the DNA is TGTGCCAGCAGAACCCGGGACCGAGGGGGAAATGAGCAGTTCTTC. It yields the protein CASRTRDRGGNEQFF.